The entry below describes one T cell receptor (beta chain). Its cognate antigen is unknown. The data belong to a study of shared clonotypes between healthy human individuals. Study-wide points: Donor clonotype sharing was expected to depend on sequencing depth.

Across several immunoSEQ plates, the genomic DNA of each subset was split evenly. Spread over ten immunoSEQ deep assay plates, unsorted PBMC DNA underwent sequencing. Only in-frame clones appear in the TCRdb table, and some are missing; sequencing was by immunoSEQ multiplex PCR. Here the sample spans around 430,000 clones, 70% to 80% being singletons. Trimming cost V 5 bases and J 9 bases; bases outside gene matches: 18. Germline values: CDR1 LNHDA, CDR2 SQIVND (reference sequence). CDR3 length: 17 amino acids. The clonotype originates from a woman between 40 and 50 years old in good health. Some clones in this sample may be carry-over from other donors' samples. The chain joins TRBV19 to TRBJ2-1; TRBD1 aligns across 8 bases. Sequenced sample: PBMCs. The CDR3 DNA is TGTGCCAGTAGTTTAAGCCAGACAGGGGATAAATTTCCTGAGCAGTTCTTC. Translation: CASSLSQTGDKFPEQFF.